This T cell receptor (beta chain) was observed in a study of identical twins. One entry per CDR3 protein results from TCRdb running MiXCR on the 5' RACE reads. The sample lists some 900,000 distinct CDR3 sequences; 12% were seen once. Germline V gene lookup returns CDR1 DFQATT and CDR2 SNEGSKA (reference sequence). The CDR3 loop spans 15 amino acids. The V segment lost 0 bases and the J segment 9 bases; nucleotides outside the gene matches: 4. Of note for this clonotype: Its target is unknown.

Study-wide points: Out-of-frame alpha sequences common to twins were enriched for low generation probability.

These records were also assigned to another study, of yellow fever vaccine responses in identical twins.

The chain carries TRBV20-1 and TRBJ2-1; 14 bases agree with TRBD2. The sequenced sample was PBMCs. The receptor was isolated from a woman under 30 in good health. CDR3 nucleotide sequence: TGCAGTGCTAGAGATCGACTAGCGGGGGGGCTTGAGCAGTTCTTC. It codes for CSARDRLAGGLEQFF.